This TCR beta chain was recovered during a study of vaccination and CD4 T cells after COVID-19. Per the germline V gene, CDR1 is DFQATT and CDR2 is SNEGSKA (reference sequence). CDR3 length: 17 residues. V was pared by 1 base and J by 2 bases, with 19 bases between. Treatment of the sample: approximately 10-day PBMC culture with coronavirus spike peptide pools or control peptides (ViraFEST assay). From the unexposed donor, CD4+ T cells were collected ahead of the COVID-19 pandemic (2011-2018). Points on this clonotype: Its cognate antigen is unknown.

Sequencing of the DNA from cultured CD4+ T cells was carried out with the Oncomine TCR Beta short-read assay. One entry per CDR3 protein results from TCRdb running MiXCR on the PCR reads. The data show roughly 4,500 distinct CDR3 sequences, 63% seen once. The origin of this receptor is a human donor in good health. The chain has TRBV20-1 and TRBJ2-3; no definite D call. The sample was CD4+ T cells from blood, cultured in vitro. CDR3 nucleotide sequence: TGCAGTGCTAGAGTTGTCGGATTTATACCTTCCACAGATACGCAGTATTTT. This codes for CSARVVGFIPSTDTQYF.